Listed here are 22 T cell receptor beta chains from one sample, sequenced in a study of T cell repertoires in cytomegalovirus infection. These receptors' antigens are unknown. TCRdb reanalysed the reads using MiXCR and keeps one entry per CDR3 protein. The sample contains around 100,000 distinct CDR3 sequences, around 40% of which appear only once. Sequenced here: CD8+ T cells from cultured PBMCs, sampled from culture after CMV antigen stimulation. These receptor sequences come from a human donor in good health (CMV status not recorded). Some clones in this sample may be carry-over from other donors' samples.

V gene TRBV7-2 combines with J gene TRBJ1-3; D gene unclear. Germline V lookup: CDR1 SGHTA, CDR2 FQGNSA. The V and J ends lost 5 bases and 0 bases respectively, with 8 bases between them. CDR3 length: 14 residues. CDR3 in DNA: TGTGCCAGCAGCCGTTTGGGCTCTGGAAACACCATATATTTT. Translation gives CASSRLGSGNTIYF.

CDR3 sequence: CASSLEGLGYGYTF. CDR3 nucleotide sequence: TGTGCCAGCAGCTTGGAAGGGCTGGGCTATGGCTACACCTTC. This chain joins TRBV5-5 and TRBJ1-2; D is unresolved. The V gene lost 0 bases and the J gene lost 4 bases, with 10 bases spanning the gap. Germline V gene sequence: CDR1 SGHKS, CDR2 YYEKEE (reference sequence). The CDR3 is made up of 14 amino acids.

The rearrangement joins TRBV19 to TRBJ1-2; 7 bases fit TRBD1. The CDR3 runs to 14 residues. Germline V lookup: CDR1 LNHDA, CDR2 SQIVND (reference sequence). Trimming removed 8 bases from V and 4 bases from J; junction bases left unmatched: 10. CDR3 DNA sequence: TGTGCCAGTTCGCCTTTGACAGGGAGCTATGGCTACACCTTC. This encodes CASSPLTGSYGYTF.

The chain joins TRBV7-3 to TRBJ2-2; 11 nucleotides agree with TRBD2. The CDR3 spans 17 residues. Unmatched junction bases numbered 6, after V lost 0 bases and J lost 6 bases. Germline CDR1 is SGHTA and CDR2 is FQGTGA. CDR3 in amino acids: CASSLTALSGGAGELFF. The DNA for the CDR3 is TGTGCCAGCAGCTTAACCGCCCTTAGCGGGGGGGCCGGGGAGCTGTTTTTT.

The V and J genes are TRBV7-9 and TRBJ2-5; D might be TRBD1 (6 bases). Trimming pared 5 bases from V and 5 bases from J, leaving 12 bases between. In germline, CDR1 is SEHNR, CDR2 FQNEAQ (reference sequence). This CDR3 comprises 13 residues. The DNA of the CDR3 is TGTGCCAGCAGCCCAACAGGGTCGGAGACCCAGTACTTC. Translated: CASSPTGSETQYF.

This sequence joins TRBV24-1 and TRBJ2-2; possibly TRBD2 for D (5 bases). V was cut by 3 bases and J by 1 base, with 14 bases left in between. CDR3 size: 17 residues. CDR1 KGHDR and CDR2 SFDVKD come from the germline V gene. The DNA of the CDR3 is TGTGCCACCAGTGATGCGACGTACACTAGGAACACCGGGGAGCTGTTTTTT. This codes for CATSDATYTRNTGELFF.

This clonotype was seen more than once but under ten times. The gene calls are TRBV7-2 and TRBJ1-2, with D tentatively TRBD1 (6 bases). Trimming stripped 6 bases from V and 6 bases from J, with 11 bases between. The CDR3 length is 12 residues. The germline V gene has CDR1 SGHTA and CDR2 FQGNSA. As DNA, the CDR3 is TGTGCCAGCAGGGACAGTGGCGATGGCTACACCTTC. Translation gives CASRDSGDGYTF.

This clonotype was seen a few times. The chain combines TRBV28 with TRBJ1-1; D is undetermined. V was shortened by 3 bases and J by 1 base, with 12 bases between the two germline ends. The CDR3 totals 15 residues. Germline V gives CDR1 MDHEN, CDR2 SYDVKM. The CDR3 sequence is CASSFIARTNTEAFF. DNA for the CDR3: TGTGCCAGCAGTTTTATCGCCAGAACGAACACTGAAGCTTTCTTT.

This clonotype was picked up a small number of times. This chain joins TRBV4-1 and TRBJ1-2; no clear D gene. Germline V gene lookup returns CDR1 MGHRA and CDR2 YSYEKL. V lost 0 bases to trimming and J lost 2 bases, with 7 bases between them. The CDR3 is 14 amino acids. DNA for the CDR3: TGCGCCAGCAGCCAAGAAGAGGGAAACTATGGCTACACCTTC. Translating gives CASSQEEGNYGYTF.

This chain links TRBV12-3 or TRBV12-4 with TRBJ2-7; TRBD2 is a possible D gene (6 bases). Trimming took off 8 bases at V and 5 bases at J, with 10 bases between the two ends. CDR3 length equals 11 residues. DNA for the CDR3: TGTGCCAGCTGTTGGGGGGACGAGCAGTACTTC. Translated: CASCWGDEQYF.

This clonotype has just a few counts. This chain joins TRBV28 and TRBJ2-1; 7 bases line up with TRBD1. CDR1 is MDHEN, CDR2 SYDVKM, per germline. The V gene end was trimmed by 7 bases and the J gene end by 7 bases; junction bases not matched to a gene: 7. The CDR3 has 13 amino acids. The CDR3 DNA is TGTGCCAGCAACAGGGGTGGGGGAAATGAGCAGTTCTTC. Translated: CASNRGGGNEQFF.

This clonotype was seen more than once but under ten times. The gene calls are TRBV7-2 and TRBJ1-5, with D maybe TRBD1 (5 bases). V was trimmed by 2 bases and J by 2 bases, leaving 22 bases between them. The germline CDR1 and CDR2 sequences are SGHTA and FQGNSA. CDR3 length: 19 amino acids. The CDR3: CASSLFPGRDYHGNQPQHF. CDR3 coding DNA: TGTGCCAGCAGCTTATTCCCTGGCCGGGACTACCACGGCAATCAGCCCCAGCATTTT.

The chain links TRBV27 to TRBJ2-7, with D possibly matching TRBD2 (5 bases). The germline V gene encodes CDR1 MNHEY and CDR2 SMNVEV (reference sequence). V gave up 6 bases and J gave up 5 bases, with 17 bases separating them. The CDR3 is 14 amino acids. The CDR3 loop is CASSSRRRGNEQYF. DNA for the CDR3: TGTGCCAGCAGCTCCCGGCGCAGAGGGAACGAGCAGTACTTC.

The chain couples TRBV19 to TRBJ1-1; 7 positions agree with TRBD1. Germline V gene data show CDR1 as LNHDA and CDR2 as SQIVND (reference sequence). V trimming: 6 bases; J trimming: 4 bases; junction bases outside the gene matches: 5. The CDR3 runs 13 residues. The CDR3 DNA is TGTGCCAGTAGGCAGGGGGGAAGCACTGAAGCTTTCTTT. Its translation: CASRQGGSTEAFF.

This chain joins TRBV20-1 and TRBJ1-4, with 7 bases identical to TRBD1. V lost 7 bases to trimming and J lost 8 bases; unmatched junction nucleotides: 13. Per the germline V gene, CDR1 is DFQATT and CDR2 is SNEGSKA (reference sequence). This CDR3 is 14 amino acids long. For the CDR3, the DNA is TGCAGTGTTGAGGACAGGCTTAGAGAGGAAAAACTGTTTTTT. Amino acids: CSVEDRLREEKLFF.

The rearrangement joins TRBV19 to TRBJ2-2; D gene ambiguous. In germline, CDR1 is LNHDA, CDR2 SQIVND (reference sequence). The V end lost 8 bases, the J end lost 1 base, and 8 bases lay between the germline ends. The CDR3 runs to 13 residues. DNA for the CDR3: TGTGCCAGTTGGGTCGGGAACACCGGGGAGCTGTTTTTT. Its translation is CASWVGNTGELFF.

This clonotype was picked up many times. The CDR3 region has the DNA TGCAGTGCTAGAGATCCGGACAGGGGTCAGCCCCAGCATTTT. Its translation: CSARDPDRGQPQHF. The gene calls are TRBV20-1 and TRBJ1-5, with 9 bases identical to TRBD1. The CDR3 runs to 14 residues. Germline V gene sequence: CDR1 DFQATT, CDR2 SNEGSKA (reference sequence). V gave up 0 bases and J gave up 6 bases; unmatched junction bases: 3.

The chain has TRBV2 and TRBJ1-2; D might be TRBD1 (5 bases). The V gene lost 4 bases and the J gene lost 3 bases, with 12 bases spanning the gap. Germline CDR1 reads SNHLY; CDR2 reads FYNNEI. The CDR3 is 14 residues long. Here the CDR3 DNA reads TGTGCCAGCAGTGTGGGACTCCTGGACTATGGCTACACCTTC. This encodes CASSVGLLDYGYTF.

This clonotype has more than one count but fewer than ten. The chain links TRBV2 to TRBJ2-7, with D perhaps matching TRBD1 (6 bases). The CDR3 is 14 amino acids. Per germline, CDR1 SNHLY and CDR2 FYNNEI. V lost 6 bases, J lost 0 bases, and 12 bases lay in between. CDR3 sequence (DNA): TGTGCCAGCAGAACCCTGGGGGCCTCCTACGAGCAGTACTTC. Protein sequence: CASRTLGASYEQYF. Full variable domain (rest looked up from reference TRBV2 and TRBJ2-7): EPEVTQTPSHQVTQMGQEVILRCVPISNHLYFYWYRQILGQKVEFLVSFYNNEISEKSEIFDDQFSVERPDGSNFTLKIRSTKLEDSAMYFCASRTLGASYEQYFGPGTRLTVT.

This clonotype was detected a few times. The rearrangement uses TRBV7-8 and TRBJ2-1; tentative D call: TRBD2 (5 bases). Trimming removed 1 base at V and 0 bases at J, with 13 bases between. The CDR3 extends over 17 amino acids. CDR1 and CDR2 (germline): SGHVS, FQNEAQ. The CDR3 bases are TGTGCCAGCAGCTTAGGGGAGACACTTCACTCCTACAATGAGCAGTTCTTC. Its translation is CASSLGETLHSYNEQFF.

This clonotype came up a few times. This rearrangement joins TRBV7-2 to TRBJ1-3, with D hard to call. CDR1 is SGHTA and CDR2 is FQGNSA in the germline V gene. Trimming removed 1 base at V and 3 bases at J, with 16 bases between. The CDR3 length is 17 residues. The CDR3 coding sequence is TGTGCCAGCAGCTTAGGGTTCTACCCCAACTTTGGAAACACCATATATTTT. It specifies CASSLGFYPNFGNTIYF.

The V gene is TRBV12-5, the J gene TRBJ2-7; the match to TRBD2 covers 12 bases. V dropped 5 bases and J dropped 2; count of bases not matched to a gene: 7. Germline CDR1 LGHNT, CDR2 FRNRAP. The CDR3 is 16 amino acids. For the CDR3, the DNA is TGTGCTAGTGGTAATCGACTAGCGGGGGAGACCTACGAGCAGTACTTC. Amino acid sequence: CASGNRLAGETYEQYF.